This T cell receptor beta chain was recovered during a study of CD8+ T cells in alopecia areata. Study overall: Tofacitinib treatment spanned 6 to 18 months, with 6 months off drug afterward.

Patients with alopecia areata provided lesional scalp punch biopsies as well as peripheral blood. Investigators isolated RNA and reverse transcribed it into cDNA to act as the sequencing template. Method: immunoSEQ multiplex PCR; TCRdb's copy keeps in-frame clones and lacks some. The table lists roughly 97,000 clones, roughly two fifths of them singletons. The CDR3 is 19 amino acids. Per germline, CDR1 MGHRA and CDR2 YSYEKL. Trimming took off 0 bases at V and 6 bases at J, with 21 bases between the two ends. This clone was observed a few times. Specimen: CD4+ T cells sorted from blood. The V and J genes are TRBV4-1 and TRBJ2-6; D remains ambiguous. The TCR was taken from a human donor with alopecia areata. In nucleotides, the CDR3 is TGCGCCAGCAGCCAAGAGAGTTTCCGGGTAAAATTTTCGGCCAACGTCCTGACTTTC. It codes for CASSQESFRVKFSANVLTF.